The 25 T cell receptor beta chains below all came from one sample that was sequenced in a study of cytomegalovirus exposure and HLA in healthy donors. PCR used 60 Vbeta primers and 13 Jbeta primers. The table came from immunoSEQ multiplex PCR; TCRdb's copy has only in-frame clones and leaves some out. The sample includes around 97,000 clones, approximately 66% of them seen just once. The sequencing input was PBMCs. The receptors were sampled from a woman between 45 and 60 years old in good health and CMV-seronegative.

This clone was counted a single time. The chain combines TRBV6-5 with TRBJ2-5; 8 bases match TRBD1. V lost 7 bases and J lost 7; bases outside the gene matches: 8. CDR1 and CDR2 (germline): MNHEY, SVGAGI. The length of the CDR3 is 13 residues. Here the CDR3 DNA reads TGTGCCAGCAAGCTCGGACAGGGAGGGACCCAGTACTTC. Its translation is CASKLGQGGTQYF.

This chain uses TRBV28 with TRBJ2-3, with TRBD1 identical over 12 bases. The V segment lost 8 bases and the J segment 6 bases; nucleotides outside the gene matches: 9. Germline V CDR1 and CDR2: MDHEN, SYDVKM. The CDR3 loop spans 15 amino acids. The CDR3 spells CASRLWDRGQDTQYF. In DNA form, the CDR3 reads TGTGCCAGCCGACTTTGGGACAGGGGGCAGGATACGCAGTATTTT. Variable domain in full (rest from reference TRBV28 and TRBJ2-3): DVKVTQSSRYLVKRTGEKVFLECVQDMDHENMFWYRQDPGLGLRLIYFSYDVKMKEKGDIPEGYSVSREKKERFSLILESASTNQTSMYLCASRLWDRGQDTQYFGPGTRLTVL.

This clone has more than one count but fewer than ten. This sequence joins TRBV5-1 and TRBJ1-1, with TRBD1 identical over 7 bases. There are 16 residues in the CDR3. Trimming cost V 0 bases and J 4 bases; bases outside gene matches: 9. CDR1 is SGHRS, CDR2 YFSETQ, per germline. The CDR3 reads CASSLEGALLATEAFF. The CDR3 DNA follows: TGCGCCAGCAGCTTGGAGGGGGCCTTGCTGGCCACTGAAGCTTTCTTT.

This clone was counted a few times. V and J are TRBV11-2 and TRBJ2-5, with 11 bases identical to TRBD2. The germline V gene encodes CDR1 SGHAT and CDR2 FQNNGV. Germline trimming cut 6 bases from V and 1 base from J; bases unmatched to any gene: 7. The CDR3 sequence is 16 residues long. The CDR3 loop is CASRLAGGPLQETQYF. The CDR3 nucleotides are TGTGCCAGCAGGCTAGCGGGAGGACCCCTCCAAGAGACCCAGTACTTC. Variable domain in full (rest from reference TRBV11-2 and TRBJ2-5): EAGVAQSPRYKIIEKRQSVAFWCNPISGHATLYWYQQILGQGPKLLIQFQNNGVVDDSQLPKDRFSAERLKGVDSTLKIQPAKLEDSAVYLCASRLAGGPLQETQYFGPGTRLLVL.

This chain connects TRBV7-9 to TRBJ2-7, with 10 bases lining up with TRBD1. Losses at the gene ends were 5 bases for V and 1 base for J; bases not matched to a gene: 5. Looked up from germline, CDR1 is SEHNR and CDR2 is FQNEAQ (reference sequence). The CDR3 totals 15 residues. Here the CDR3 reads CASSIRDRGSYEQYF. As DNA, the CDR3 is TGTGCCAGCAGCATCCGGGACAGGGGATCCTACGAGCAGTACTTC. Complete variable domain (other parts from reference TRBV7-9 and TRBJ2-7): DTGVSQNPRHKITKRGQNVTFRCDPISEHNRLYWYRQTLGQGPEFLTYFQNEAQLEKSRLLSDRFSAERPKGSFSTLEIQRTEQGDSAMYLCASSIRDRGSYEQYFGPGTRLTVT.

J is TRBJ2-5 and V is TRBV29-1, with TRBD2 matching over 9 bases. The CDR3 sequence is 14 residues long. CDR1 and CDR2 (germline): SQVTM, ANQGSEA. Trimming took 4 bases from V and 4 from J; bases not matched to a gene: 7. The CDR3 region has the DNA TGCAGCGTTGTAGGAGCGGGAGGAGGAGAGACCCAGTACTTC. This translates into CSVVGAGGGETQYF. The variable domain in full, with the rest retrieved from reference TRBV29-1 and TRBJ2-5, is SAVISQKPSRDICQRGTSLTIQCQVDSQVTMMFWYRQQPGQSLTLIATANQGSEATYESGFVIDKFPISRPNLTFSTLTVSNMSPEDSSIYLCSVVGAGGGETQYFGPGTRLLVL.

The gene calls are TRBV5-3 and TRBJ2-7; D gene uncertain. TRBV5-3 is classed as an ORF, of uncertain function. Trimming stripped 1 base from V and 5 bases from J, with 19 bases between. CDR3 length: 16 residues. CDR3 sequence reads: CARSLFQVPYVDEQYF. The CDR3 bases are TGTGCCAGAAGCTTGTTCCAGGTCCCCTATGTCGACGAGCAGTACTTC.

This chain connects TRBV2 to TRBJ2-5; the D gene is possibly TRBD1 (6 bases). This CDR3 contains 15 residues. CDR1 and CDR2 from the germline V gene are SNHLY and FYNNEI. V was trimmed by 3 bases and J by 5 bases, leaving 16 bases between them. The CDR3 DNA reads TGTGCCAGCAGTGATAGGGTGACAGGCGGGGAGACCCAGTACTTC. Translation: CASSDRVTGGETQYF.

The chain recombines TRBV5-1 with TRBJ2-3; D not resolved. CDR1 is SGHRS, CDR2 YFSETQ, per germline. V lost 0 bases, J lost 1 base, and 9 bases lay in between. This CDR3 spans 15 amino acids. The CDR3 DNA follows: TGCGCCAGCAGCTTGGGTCGATCGGGCACAGATACGCAGTATTTT. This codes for CASSLGRSGTDTQYF. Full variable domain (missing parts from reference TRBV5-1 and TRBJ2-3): KAGVTQTPRYLIKTRGQQVTLSCSPISGHRSVSWYQQTPGQGLQFLFEYFSETQRNKGNFPGRFSGRQFSNSRSEMNVSTLELGDSALYLCASSLGRSGTDTQYFGPGTRLTVL.

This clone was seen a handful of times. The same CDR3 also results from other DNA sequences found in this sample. CDR3 sequence reads: CASSPGATNEKLFF. The CDR3 DNA follows: TGTGCCAGCTCACCGGGAGCAACTAATGAAAAACTGTTTTTT. This rearrangement joins TRBV18 to TRBJ1-4, with unresolved D. The CDR3 loop spans 14 amino acids. Trimming cost V 3 bases and J 0 bases, with 5 bases left between them. CDR1 and CDR2 (germline): KGHSH, LQKENI.

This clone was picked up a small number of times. The chain's CDR3 is CASRRTGPTGELFF. Here the CDR3 DNA reads TGTGCCAGCAGACGGACAGGGCCCACCGGGGAGCTGTTTTTT. This rearrangement joins TRBV7-9 to TRBJ2-2; 8 nucleotides agree with TRBD1. CDR3 length: 14 amino acids. V shed 6 bases and J 4 bases; nucleotides not matched to a gene: 4. Germline assignment: CDR1 SEHNR and CDR2 FQNEAQ (reference sequence).

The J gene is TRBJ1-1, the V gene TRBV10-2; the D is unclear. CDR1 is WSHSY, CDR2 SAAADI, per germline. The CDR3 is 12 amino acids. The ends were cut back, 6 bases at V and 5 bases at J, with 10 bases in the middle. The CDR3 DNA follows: TGCGCCAGCAGCAACGGTGTGACTGAAGCTTTCTTT. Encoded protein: CASSNGVTEAFF.

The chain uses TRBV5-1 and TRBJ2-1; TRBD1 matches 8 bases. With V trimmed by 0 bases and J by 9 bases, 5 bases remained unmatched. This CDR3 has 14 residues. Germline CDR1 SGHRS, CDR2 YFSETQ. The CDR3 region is CASSLGQGAGEQFF. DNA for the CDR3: TGCGCCAGCAGCTTGGGGCAGGGGGCCGGTGAGCAGTTCTTC.

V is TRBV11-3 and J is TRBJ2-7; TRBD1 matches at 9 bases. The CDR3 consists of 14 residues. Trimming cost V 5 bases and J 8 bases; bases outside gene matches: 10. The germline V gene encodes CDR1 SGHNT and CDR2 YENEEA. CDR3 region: CASSGTGTGLQQYF. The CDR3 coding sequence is TGTGCCAGCAGCGGAACCGGGACAGGGCTCCAGCAGTACTTC.

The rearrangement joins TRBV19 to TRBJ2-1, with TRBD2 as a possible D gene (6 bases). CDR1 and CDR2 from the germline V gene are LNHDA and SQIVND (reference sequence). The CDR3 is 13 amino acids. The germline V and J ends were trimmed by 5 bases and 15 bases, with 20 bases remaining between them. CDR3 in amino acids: CASSPRGYPGRFF. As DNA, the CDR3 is TGTGCCAGTAGTCCTCGGGGGTACCCAGGTCGGTTCTTC.

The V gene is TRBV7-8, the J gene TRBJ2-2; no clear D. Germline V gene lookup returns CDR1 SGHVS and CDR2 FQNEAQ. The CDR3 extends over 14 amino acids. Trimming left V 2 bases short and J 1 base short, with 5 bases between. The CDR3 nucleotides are TGTGCCAGCAGCTTACGAGGGAACACCGGGGAGCTGTTTTTT. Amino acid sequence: CASSLRGNTGELFF.

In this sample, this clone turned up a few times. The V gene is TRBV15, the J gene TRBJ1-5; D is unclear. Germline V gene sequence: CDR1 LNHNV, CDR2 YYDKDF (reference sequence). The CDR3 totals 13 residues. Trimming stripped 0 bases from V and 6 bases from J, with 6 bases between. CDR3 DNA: TGTGCCACCAGCAGAGATCGGGGTCAGCCCCAGCATTTT. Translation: CATSRDRGQPQHF.

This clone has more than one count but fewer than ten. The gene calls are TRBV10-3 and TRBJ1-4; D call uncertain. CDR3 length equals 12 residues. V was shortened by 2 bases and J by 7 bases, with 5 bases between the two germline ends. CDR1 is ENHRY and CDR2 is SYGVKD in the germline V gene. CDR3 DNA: TGTGCCATCAGTGAGGGGAGTGAAAAACTGTTTTTT. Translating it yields CAISEGSEKLFF.

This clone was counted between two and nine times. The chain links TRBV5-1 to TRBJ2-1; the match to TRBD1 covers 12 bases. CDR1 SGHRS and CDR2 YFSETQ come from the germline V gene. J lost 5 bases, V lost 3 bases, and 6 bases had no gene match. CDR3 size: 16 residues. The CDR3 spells CASSSEGTGGHNEQFF. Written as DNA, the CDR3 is TGCGCCAGCAGCTCGGAGGGGACAGGGGGCCACAATGAGCAGTTCTTC.

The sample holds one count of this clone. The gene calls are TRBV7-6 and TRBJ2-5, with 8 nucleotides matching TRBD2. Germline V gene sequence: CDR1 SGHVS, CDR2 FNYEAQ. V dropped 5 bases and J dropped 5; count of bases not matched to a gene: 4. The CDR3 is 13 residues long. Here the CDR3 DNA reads TGTGCCAGCAGCCAGCGGGAGCGGGAGACCCAGTACTTC. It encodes CASSQRERETQYF.

The CDR3 region is CASRQGSYGYTF. The CDR3 DNA is TGTGCCAGCCGACAGGGGAGCTATGGCTACACCTTC. The chain carries TRBV27 and TRBJ1-2, with 8 bases fitting TRBD1. Trimming removed 8 bases from V and 4 bases from J; junction bases left unmatched: 3. Germline CDR1 reads MNHEY; CDR2 reads SMNVEV (reference sequence). The CDR3 consists of 12 residues.

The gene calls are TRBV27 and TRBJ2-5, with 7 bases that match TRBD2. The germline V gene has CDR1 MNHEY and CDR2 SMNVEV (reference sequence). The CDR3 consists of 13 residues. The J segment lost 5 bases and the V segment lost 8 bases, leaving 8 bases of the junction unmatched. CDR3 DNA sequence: TGTGCCAGCGGTGGCGGGAGCGGGGAGACCCAGTACTTC. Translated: CASGGGSGETQYF.

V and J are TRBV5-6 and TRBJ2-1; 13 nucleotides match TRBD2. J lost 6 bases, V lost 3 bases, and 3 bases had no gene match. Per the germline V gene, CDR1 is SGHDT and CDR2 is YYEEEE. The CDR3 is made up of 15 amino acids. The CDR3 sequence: CASSSGLAGFNEQFF. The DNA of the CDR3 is TGTGCCAGCAGCTCGGGACTAGCGGGATTCAATGAGCAGTTCTTC.

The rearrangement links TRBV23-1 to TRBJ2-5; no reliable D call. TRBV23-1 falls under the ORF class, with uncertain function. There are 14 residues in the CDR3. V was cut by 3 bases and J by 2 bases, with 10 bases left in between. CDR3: CASSQPRSQETQYF. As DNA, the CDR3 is TGCGCCAGCAGTCAGCCTCGCAGTCAAGAGACCCAGTACTTC.

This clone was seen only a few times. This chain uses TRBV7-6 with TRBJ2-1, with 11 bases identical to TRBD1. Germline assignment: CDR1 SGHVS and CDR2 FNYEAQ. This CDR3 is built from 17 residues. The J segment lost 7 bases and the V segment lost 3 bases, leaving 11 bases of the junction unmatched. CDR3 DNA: TGTGCCAGCAGCTTGGAGGGGACAGGGGGTAGAATGAATGAGCAGTTCTTC. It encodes CASSLEGTGGRMNEQFF.